This T cell receptor beta chain derives from a study of early T cells in non-severe SARS-CoV-2 infection. Ten or more counts support this clonotype. TCRdb reprocessed the 5' RACE reads with MiXCR, giving one entry per CDR3 protein. This table has approximately 71,000 distinct CDR3 sequences, about a tenth appearing once. Sequencing input: whole blood. This TCR came from an adult who was a healthcare worker with PCR-confirmed SARS-CoV-2 infection or an uninfected control (not recorded which).

CDR3 in DNA: TGCGCCAGCGGGTGGGGACCGGCCTACGAGCAGTACTTC. Translating it yields CASGWGPAYEQYF. The chain is built from TRBV4-1 and TRBJ2-7; D is tentatively TRBD1 or TRBD2 (5 bases each). Germline CDR1 MGHRA, CDR2 YSYEKL. There are 13 residues in the CDR3. V lost 8 bases and J lost 2, with 13 bases in between.